This entry describes one T cell receptor beta chain. This clonotype showed up just a few times. Its recognized antigen is unknown. There are no base qualities to consult, and no much larger clone falls within one base. These data come from a study of spatial heterogeneity in lung cancer (dated by TCRdb to the late 2010s). For context, the study as a whole: Beta-chain transcripts were consistently detected in greater numbers than alpha-chain transcripts, which likely reflects a higher abundance of beta-chain transcripts. At surgery, over 200 tumor regions, roughly 63 matched nontumor lung samples and fewer than 60 PBMC samples were TCR-sequenced for both alpha and beta chains. Nonsynonymous mutation counts, determined by whole-exome sequencing of tumor tissue, were related to TCR repertoire features. In the raw uncorrected reads, each unique combination of TCR and UMI appeared more than ten times on average. In non-small cell lung cancer, the study quantitatively compared TCR alpha and beta repertoires across several tumor regions, matched nontumor lung, and blood. Summary of the overall study and its limitations: Ubiquitous expanded tumor TCRs were detected in blood more often at tumor resection than at routine follow-up. Confirming at a functional level the hypothesis that regional TCRs recognize regional mutations was considered to require additional single-cell paired TCR alpha and beta sequencing.

This specimen's time point label, interpreted: sample taken at primary tumor resection. For TCR sequencing, whole RNA was extracted from tumor and nontumor lung tissue, or from cryopreserved PBMC samples, and no cell sorting was done. The donors were some 70 patients from the lung TRACERx cohort who had early-stage, untreated non-small cell lung cancer. Only patients with enough RNA available from two or more tumor regions were chosen for TCR sequencing. Library preparation used 5' RACE. Instrument on record: NextSeq 500. In the TCR library protocol, a unique molecular identifier was attached to each TCR cDNA molecule so that PCR and sequencing errors could be corrected. The original methods were these. TCR identification, UMI-based error correction and CDR3 extraction were performed with Decombinator tools. TCRs above a frequency of 2 per 1,000, corresponding to the top 1% of the tumor frequency distribution, were defined as expanded. Each repertoire was subsampled 100 times to 5,000 TCRs, after which Renyi diversity was computed with the R vegan package. CDR3 similarity networks were built from amino acid triplet string-kernel similarity, connecting CDR3s with pairwise similarity above 0.82. Starting from the raw public reads, TCRdb applied fastp trimming at Q25, assembled clones with MiXCR and retained in-frame beta chains. Entries that share a CDR3 protein sequence are merged under the most common genes and DNA. It is TCRdb's table, rather than the study itself, that gives the V and J calls and clone size. This sample holds about 18,000 distinct CDR3 sequences; approximately 18% were observed only once. Roughly 13% of the sample rests with the top ten.

Including the terminal cysteine and phenylalanine, the CDR3 comprises 13 residues. Only the CDR3 DNA is retained, 39 bases long and in frame from the first base. The germline ends are 14 bases apart after V is trimmed by 5 bases and J by 7 bases. From the germline V gene (reference sequence), CDR1 is SEHNR and CDR2 is FQNEAQ. This specimen was PBMCs, taken at surgery. The receptor comes from a male donor with early-stage non-small cell lung cancer. This chain joins TRBV7-9 to TRBJ1-2; 6 matching bases give a weak D call of TRBD1. The nucleotides are TGTGCCAGCAGCAATACAGGGCTAGTTGGCTACACCTTC. Translated, this is CASSNTGLVGYTF.